Listed below are T cell receptor beta chains from one sample, sequenced in a study of beta chain features in type 1 diabetes. Produced via immunoSEQ multiplex PCR; TCRdb's table is partial and in-frame only. The data hold a few hundred thousand clones, with approximately 15% observed a single time. Sequenced material: naive CD4+ T cells from blood. The receptors derive from a woman aged 18-29 years in good health. CDR3s include the opening cysteine and the closing phenylalanine or tryptophan. A D gene is named only where the DNA matches it firmly. Clone size is not always given. Where it is, it says once, few, many or a class for expanded clones.

v_call	clone_size	d_call	j_call	cdr3_nt	cdr3_aa
TRBV11-2	.	TRBD1	TRBJ2-5	TGTGCCAGCAGACCCCCGGGACAGGGGTGGAAAGAGACCCAGTACTTC	CASRPPGQGWKETQYF
TRBV11-2	.	.	TRBJ2-1	TGTGCCAGCAGCTTAAGGCGTAGCGATGAGCAGTTCTTC	CASSLRRSDEQFF
TRBV15	.	TRBD2	TRBJ2-7	TGTGCCACCAGCGAATCCCTCGGACTAGCGGGATTTCCCGAGCAGTACTTC	CATSESLGLAGFPEQYF
TRBV27	few	.	TRBJ2-1	TGTGTCGTCTCCTGGGGACATCAAAACAATGAGCAGTTCTTC	CVVSWGHQNNEQFF
TRBV2	.	TRBD1	TRBJ2-3	TGTGCCAGCAGCGGGACAGGACCCCTAATCACAGATACGCAGTATTTT	CASSGTGPLITDTQYF
TRBV29-1	.	.	TRBJ2-1	TGCAGCGTTGCGGGGAGCAATGAGCAGTTCTTC	CSVAGSNEQFF
TRBV19	few	.	TRBJ2-7	TGTGCCAGTAGTACCCTGCGGGCGAGCTCCTACGAGCAGTACTTC	CASSTLRASSYEQYF
TRBV6-5	.	TRBD2	TRBJ2-3	TGTGCCAGCAGGGGACTAGTCACAGATACGCAGTATTTT	CASRGLVTDTQYF
TRBV18	.	TRBD1	TRBJ1-5	TGTGCCAGCTCACCCGGGACAGGGGGGCAGCCCCAGCATTTT	CASSPGTGGQPQHF
TRBV13	few	.	TRBJ1-3	TGTGCCAGCAGCTCCGGGACACTAAACACCATATATTTT	CASSSGTLNTIYF
TRBV29-1	.	.	TRBJ1-5	TGCAGCGTTGGGACAGCTACCGGTCAGCCCCAGCATTTT	CSVGTATGQPQHF
TRBV29-1	few	TRBD1	TRBJ2-7	TGCAGCGTTGAGAGGGGGACAGGGTTGGACGAGCAGTACTTC	CSVERGTGLDEQYF
TRBV4-2	.	TRBD1	TRBJ1-1	TGTGCCAGCAGCCAAGGGGACAGGAACACTGAAGCTTTCTTT	CASSQGDRNTEAFF